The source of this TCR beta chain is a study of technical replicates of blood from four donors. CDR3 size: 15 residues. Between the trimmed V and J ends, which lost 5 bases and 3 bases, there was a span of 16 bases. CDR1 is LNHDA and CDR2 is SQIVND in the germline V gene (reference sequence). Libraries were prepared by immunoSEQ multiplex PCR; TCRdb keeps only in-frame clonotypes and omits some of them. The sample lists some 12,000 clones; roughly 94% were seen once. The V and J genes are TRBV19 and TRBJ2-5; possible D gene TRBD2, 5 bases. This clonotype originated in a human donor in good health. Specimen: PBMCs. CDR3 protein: CASSFGGRIEETQYF. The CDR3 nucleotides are TGTGCCAGTAGTTTCGGCGGGCGAATAGAAGAGACCCAGTACTTC. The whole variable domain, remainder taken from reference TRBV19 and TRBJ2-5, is DGGITQSPKYLFRKEGQNVTLSCEQNLNHDAMYWYRQDPGQGLRLIYYSQIVNDFQKGDIAEGYSVSREKKESFPLTVTSAQKNPTAFYLCASSFGGRIEETQYFGPGTRLLVL.